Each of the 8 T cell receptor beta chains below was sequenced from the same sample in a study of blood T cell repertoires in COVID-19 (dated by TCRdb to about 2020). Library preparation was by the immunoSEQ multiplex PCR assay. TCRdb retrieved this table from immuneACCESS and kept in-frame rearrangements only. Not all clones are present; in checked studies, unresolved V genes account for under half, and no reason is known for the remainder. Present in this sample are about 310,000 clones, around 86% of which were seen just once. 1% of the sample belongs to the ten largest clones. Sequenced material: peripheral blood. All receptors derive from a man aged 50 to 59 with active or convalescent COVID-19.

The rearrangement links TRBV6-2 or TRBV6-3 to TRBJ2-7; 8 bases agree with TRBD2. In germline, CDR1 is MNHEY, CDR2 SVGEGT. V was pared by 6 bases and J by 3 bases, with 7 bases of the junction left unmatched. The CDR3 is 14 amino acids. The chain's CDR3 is CASSPRTSNYEQYF. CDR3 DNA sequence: TGTGCCAGCAGCCCCAGGACTAGCAACTACGAGCAGTACTTC.

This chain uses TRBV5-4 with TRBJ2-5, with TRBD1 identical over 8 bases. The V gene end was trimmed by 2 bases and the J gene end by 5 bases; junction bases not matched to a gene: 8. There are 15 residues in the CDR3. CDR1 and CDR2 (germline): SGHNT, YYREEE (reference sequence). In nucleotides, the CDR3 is TGTGCCAGCAGCTTCCAGGGGGCCGCCAGGGAGACCCAGTACTTC. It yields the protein CASSFQGAARETQYF. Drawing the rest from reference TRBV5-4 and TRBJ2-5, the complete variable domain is ETGVTQSPTHLIKTRGQQVTLRCSSQSGHNTVSWYQQALGQGPQFIFQYYREEENGRGNFPPRFSGLQFPNYSSELNVNALELDDSALYLCASSFQGAARETQYFGPGTRLLVL.

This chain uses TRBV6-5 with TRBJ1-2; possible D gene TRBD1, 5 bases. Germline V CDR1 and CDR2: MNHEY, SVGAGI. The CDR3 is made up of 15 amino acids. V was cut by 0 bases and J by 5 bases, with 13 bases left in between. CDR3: CASSYSKWGGYGYTF. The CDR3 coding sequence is TGTGCCAGCAGTTACTCGAAATGGGGGGGGTATGGCTACACCTTC.

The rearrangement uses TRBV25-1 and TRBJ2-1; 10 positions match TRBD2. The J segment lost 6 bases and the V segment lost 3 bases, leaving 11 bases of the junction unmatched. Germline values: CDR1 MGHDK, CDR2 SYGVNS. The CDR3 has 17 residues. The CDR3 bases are TGTGCCAGCAGTGAGTCGCTAGCGGGGGTTACGAGCAATGAGCAGTTCTTC. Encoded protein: CASSESLAGVTSNEQFF.

DNA for the CDR3: TGTGCCAGCAGGAATCGACAGGGAACTGGAAACACCATATATTTT. Translated, it gives CASRNRQGTGNTIYF. This chain joins TRBV2 and TRBJ1-3, with 7 positions matching TRBD1. The germline CDR1 and CDR2 sequences are SNHLY and FYNNEI. V was clipped by 6 bases and J by 2 bases; unmatched bases: 7. This CDR3 is 15 amino acids long.

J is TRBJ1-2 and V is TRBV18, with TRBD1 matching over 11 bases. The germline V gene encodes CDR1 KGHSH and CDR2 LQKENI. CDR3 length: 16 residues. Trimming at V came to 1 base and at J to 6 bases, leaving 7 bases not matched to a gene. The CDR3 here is CASSPLLGQGENGYTF. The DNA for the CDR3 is TGTGCCAGCTCACCACTGTTGGGACAGGGGGAAAATGGCTACACCTTC.

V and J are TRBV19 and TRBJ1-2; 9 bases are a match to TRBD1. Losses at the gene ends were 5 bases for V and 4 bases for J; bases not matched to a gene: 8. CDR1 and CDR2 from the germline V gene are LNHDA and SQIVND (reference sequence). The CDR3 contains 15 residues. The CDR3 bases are TGTGCCAGTAGTCTAGGGACAGGGAGGGCCTATGGCTACACCTTC. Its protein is CASSLGTGRAYGYTF.

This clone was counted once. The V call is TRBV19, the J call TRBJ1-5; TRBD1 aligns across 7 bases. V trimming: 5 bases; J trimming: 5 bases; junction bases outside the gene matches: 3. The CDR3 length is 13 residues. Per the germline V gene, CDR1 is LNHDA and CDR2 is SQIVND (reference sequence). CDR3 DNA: TGTGCCAGTAGTGTTACAGGGGATCAGCCCCAGCATTTT. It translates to CASSVTGDQPQHF.